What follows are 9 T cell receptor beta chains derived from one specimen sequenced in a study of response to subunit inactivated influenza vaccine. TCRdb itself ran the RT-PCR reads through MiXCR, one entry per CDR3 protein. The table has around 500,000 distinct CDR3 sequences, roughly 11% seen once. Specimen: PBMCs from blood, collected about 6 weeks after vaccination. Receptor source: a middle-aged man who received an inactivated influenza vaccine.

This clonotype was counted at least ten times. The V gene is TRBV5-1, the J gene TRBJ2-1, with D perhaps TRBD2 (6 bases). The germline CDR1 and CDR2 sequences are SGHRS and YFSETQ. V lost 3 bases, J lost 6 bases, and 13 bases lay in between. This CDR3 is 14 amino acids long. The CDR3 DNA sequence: TGCGCCAGCAGCTCTACTGCGGGGCTCAATGAGCAGTTCTTC. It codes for CASSSTAGLNEQFF.

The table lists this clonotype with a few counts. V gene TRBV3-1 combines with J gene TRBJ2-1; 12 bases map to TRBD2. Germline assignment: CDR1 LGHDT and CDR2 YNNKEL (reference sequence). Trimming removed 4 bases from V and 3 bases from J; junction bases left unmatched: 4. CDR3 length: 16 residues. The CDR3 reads CASSPLTSGSYNEQFF. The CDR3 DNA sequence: TGTGCCAGCAGCCCCCTGACTAGCGGGAGCTACAATGAGCAGTTCTTC.

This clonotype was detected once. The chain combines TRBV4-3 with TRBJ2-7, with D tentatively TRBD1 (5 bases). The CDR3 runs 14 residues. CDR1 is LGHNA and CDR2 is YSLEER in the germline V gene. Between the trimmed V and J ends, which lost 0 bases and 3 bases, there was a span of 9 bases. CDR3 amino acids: CASSQDHTGYEQYF. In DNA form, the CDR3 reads TGCGCCAGCAGCCAAGATCATACAGGCTACGAGCAGTACTTC.

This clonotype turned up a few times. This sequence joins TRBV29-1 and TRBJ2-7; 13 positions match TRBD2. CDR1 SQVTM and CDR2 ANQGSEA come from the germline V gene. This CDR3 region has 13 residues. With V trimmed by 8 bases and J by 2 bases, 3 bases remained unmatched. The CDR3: CSITSGGAYEQYF. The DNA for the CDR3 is TGCAGCATCACTAGCGGGGGGGCCTACGAGCAGTACTTC.

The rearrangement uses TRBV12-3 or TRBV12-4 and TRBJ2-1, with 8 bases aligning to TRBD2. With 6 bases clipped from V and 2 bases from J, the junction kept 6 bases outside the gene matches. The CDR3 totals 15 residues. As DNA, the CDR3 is TGTGCCAGCAGAAAACGGGGGGGAACCTACAATGAGCAGTTCTTC. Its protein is CASRKRGGTYNEQFF.

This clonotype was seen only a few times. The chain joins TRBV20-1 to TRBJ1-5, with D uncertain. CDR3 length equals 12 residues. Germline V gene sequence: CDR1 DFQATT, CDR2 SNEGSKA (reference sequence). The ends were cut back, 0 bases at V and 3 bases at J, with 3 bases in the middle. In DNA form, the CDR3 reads TGCAGTGCTAGAGATCTCAATCAGCCCCAGCATTTT. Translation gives CSARDLNQPQHF.

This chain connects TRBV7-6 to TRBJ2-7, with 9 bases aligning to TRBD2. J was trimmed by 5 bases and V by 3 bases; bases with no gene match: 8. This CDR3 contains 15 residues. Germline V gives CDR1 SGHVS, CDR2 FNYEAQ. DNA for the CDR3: TGTGCCAGCAGCTTGCGGCCTAGCGGGAAACACGAGCAGTACTTC. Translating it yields CASSLRPSGKHEQYF.

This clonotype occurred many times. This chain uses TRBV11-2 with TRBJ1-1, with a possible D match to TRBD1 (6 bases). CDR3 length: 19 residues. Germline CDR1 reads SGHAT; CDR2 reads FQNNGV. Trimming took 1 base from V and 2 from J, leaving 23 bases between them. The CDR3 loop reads CASSLGLFGQGSGNTEAFF. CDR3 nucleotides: TGTGCCAGCAGCTTAGGTTTGTTCGGGCAGGGGTCGGGAAACACTGAAGCTTTCTTT.

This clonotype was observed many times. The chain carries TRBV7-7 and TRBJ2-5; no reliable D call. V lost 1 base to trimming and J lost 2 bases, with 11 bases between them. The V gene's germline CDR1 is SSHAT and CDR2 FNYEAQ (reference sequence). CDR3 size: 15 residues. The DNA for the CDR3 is TGTGCCAGCAGCTTAGTCCCAGGTCGGCAAGAGACCCAGTACTTC. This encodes CASSLVPGRQETQYF. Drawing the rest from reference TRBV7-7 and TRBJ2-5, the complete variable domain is GAGVSQSPRYKVTKRGQDVTLRCDPISSHATLYWYQQALGQGPEFLTYFNYEAQPDKSGLPSDRFSAERPEGSISTLTIQRTEQRDSAMYRCASSLVPGRQETQYFGPGTRLLVL.